This TCR beta chain appears in the sequencing data of a study of beta chain features in type 1 diabetes. Findings and caveats of the study: For patients, the naive, central memory and Treg TCRB repertoires appeared more alike than for healthy donors.

In the case of this clone: Its antigen is not known.

Sequencing targeted expressed TCRB transcripts, as all isolated RNA had been reverse transcribed. This table comes from immunoSEQ multiplex PCR, and its TCRdb copy is limited to in-frame clones, with some not included. The table lists hundreds of thousands of clones, 14% of them singletons. The germline V gene encodes CDR1 LNHDA and CDR2 SQIVND (reference sequence). Trimming took 5 bases from V and 5 from J, leaving 12 bases between them. The length of the CDR3 is 13 residues. This receptor was obtained from a man aged 30 to 45 in good health. Input material: central memory CD4+ T cells from blood. The rearrangement joins TRBV19 to TRBJ2-5; tentatively, D is TRBD2 (5 bases). The DNA of the CDR3 is TGTGCCAGTAGTCCGGTACGGGGTGAGACCCAGTACTTC. It is translated as CASSPVRGETQYF.